This T cell receptor beta chain was captured in a study of cytomegalovirus exposure and HLA in healthy donors. Study-level information: Prior work identified more than 90 million unique TCR beta sequences in 150 million to 200 million T cells.

Nominal health characterized the donors when sampled, though unrecorded immune exposures were likely. CMV serostatus data were not documented for this donor. The primer mix had 60 Vbeta and 13 Jbeta primers. Assay: immunoSEQ multiplex PCR; the TCRdb copy retains only in-frame clones and omits some. The repertoire holds 85,000 to 100,000 clones, more than 65% seen once, with more than 7% in the top ten. This TCR came from a human donor in good health. The specimen was PBMCs.

The CDR3 loop reads CASRGQGGSPLHF. The CDR3, as DNA: TGTGCCAGCAGAGGGCAGGGGGGTTCACCCCTCCACTTT. The chain uses TRBV2 and TRBJ1-6; 7 bases match TRBD1. The CDR3 is 13 amino acids. Germline CDR1 is SNHLY and CDR2 is FYNNEI. With V trimmed by 6 bases and J by 9 bases, 5 bases remained unmatched.